This T cell receptor (beta chain) was captured in a study of cytomegalovirus exposure and HLA in healthy donors. This clone was detected once. The antigen is not known. Study-wide points: Fewer than 200 TCR beta chains were listed as cytomegalovirus-associated. Per published reports, the classifier diagnosed cytomegalovirus status with high specificity and sensitivity.

The CDR3 consists of 13 residues. Germline CDR1 reads GTSNPN; CDR2 reads SVGIG (reference sequence). V was shortened by 2 bases and J by 0 bases, with 7 bases between the two germline ends. The study ran its PCR with 60 Vbeta and 13 Jbeta primers. Clones were sequenced by immunoSEQ multiplex PCR, and TCRdb holds only the in-frame ones, with some missing. This sample has about 230,000 clones; over 65% occur once, and the top ten carry around 1.2%. The material sequenced was PBMCs. The TCR was taken from a human donor in good health. V gene TRBV30 combines with J gene TRBJ1-2; D may be TRBD1 (6 bases). CDR3 nucleotides: TGTGCCTGGAGTAGGGGGACTAACTATGGCTACACCTTC. Its translation: CAWSRGTNYGYTF.